These 15 T cell receptor beta chains came from one sample sequenced in a study of cytomegalovirus exposure and HLA in healthy donors (dated by TCRdb to 2015 to 2018). Library creation used the immunoSEQ multiplex PCR assay. What TCRdb holds here is the immuneACCESS table cut down to in-frame rearrangements. Part of the clones is not present; checked against another copy, under half of the missing clones reflect an unresolved V gene, and the others are unexplained. The sample data list about 200,000 clones, and around 90% of these were observed just once. Clones ranked in the top ten supply 2.5% to 3.5% of the sample. The material sequenced was PBMCs. The receptors derive from a woman younger than 30 in good health and CMV-seronegative.

The genes are TRBV23-1 and TRBJ1-1; D is perhaps TRBD1 (5 bases). TRBV23-1 is noted as an ORF with a role that remains uncertain. V lost 0 bases, J lost 3 bases, and 23 bases lay in between. The CDR3 is made up of 19 amino acids. The CDR3 sequence is CASSQSSMRRYWGYTEAFF. The DNA of the CDR3 is TGCGCCAGCAGTCAATCGAGTATGCGTCGCTATTGGGGCTACACTGAAGCTTTCTTT.

The chain uses TRBV28 and TRBJ1-4; D remains ambiguous. In germline, CDR1 is MDHEN, CDR2 SYDVKM. V lost 5 bases to trimming and J lost 10 bases, with 11 bases between them. This CDR3 is 12 amino acids long. This CDR3 reads CASSLTVTKLFF. The CDR3 DNA is TGTGCCAGCAGTCTGACTGTGACAAAACTGTTTTTT.

The CDR3 sequence: CASSLGGWASGREQFF. CDR3 DNA sequence: TGTGCCAGCAGCTTGGGGGGGTGGGCTAGCGGTAGAGAGCAGTTCTTC. This rearrangement joins TRBV5-6 to TRBJ2-1, with TRBD2 identical over 7 bases. The CDR3 has 16 residues. Trimming removed 0 bases from V and 10 bases from J; junction bases left unmatched: 13. Germline-derived CDR1 and CDR2 are SGHDT and YYEEEE. The whole variable domain, remainder taken from reference TRBV5-6 and TRBJ2-1, is DAGVTQSPTHLIKTRGQQVTLRCSPKSGHDTVSWYQQALGQGPQFIFQYYEEEERQRGNFPDRFSGHQFPNYSSELNVNALLLGDSALYLCASSLGGWASGREQFFGPGTRLTVL.

J is TRBJ2-3 and V is TRBV27; the match to TRBD2 covers 8 bases. Germline V gene data show CDR1 as MNHEY and CDR2 as SMNVEV (reference sequence). This CDR3 is built from 19 residues. Trimming took 3 bases from V and 2 from J; bases not matched to a gene: 16. DNA for the CDR3: TGTGCCAGCAGTTTGGATCGATCGGGCGGGAGGCGGGTCACAGATACGCAGTATTTT. Translation: CASSLDRSGGRRVTDTQYF.

V gene TRBV10-3 combines with J gene TRBJ2-1, with D possibly TRBD1 on 6 matching bases. V was trimmed by 4 bases and J by 7 bases, leaving 14 bases between them. There are 14 residues in the CDR3. Germline assignment: CDR1 ENHRY and CDR2 SYGVKD. CDR3: CAISGSQGSNEQFF. The CDR3 DNA sequence: TGTGCCATCAGTGGCAGTCAGGGGTCGAATGAGCAGTTCTTC.

J is TRBJ1-4 and V is TRBV5-4; D perhaps matches TRBD1 (5 bases). The V gene's germline CDR1 is SGHNT and CDR2 YYREEE (reference sequence). V lost 0 bases to trimming and J lost 0 bases, with 9 bases between them. The CDR3 has 16 amino acids. The CDR3 loop is CASSLDGGTTNEKLFF. For the CDR3, the DNA is TGTGCCAGCAGCTTGGACGGGGGTACAACTAATGAAAAACTGTTTTTT. The complete variable domain, with remaining parts taken from reference TRBV5-4 and TRBJ1-4, reads ETGVTQSPTHLIKTRGQQVTLRCSSQSGHNTVSWYQQALGQGPQFIFQYYREEENGRGNFPPRFSGLQFPNYSSELNVNALELDDSALYLCASSLDGGTTNEKLFFGSGTQLSVL.

The chain has TRBV29-1 and TRBJ2-7; D is perhaps TRBD1 (5 bases). Germline CDR1 SQVTM, CDR2 ANQGSEA. The CDR3 runs to 13 residues. V was pared by 0 bases and J by 6 bases, with 12 bases between. CDR3 sequence: CSVEDQGAIEQYF. CDR3 DNA: TGCAGCGTTGAAGATCAAGGGGCGATCGAGCAGTACTTC.

This clone was detected only a few times. The rearrangement links TRBV13 to TRBJ2-7; D is ambiguous. Trimming left V 7 bases short and J 2 bases short, with 15 bases between. Germline lookup yields CDR1 PRHDT and CDR2 FYEKMQ (reference sequence). CDR3 length: 14 amino acids. In DNA form, the CDR3 reads TGTGCCAGCACCTATGCCGGTACAGCCTACGAGCAGTACTTC. It specifies CASTYAGTAYEQYF.

This clone has only one observation. This chain joins TRBV7-2 and TRBJ2-7, with D possibly being TRBD1 (6 bases). The ends were cut back, 4 bases at V and 0 bases at J, with 10 bases in the middle. CDR1 and CDR2 from the germline V gene are SGHTA and FQGNSA. This CDR3 comprises 14 residues. This CDR3 reads CASSSWDNSYEQYF. In nucleotides, the CDR3 is TGTGCCAGCAGCTCCTGGGACAACTCCTACGAGCAGTACTTC.

As DNA, the CDR3 is TGTGCCAGCAGCCGAACTAGCAGCACAGATACGCAGTATTTT. Residues: CASSRTSSTDTQYF. The J gene is TRBJ2-3, the V gene TRBV6-6, with D perhaps matching TRBD2 (6 bases). Germline V gene sequence: CDR1 MNHNY, CDR2 SVGAGI (reference sequence). The CDR3 is made up of 14 amino acids. V was clipped by 6 bases and J by 0 bases, with 10 bases between them.

V gene TRBV5-1 combines with J gene TRBJ2-3, with 11 bases identical to TRBD1. After removal of 2 bases from V and 3 bases from J, the junction contained 5 bases not matched to a gene. Germline V lookup: CDR1 SGHRS, CDR2 YFSETQ. There are 16 residues in the CDR3. CDR3 residues: CASSFTGTGGTDTQYF. The DNA for the CDR3 is TGCGCCAGCAGCTTTACCGGGACAGGGGGAACAGATACGCAGTATTTT.

This clone was counted once. The CDR3 DNA sequence: TGTGCCAGCAGTCCCCTTAGCGGCTATAATGAAAAACTGTTTTTT. Protein product: CASSPLSGYNEKLFF. The chain couples TRBV27 to TRBJ1-4; D is unclear. This CDR3 spans 15 amino acids. Germline CDR1 is MNHEY and CDR2 is SMNVEV (reference sequence). V was trimmed by 5 bases and J by 4 bases, leaving 14 bases between them.

This chain connects TRBV7-9 to TRBJ2-7, with TRBD1 identical over 8 bases. Germline assignment: CDR1 SEHNR and CDR2 FQNEAQ (reference sequence). J was trimmed by 3 bases and V by 0 bases; bases with no gene match: 4. This CDR3 has 15 amino acids. The CDR3 region has the DNA TGTGCCAGCAGCTTAGCAACAGGGGGAGGCTACGAGCAGTACTTC. As protein: CASSLATGGGYEQYF.

This clone has a handful of counts. This sample also contains other DNA sequences that code for the same CDR3. This chain connects TRBV28 to TRBJ1-2; 8 bases line up with TRBD1. Trimming removed 3 bases from V and 11 bases from J; junction bases left unmatched: 5. Germline lookup yields CDR1 MDHEN and CDR2 SYDVKM. This CDR3 is built from 12 residues. The CDR3 nucleotides read TGTGCCAGCAGTTTTGACAGGGGTGGGTACACCTTC. Its translation is CASSFDRGGYTF.

This chain joins TRBV2 and TRBJ2-2; 9 bases agree with TRBD1. The trim removed 4 bases at V and 2 bases at J, leaving 5 bases unmatched. The CDR3 contains 16 residues. Germline assignment: CDR1 SNHLY and CDR2 FYNNEI. CDR3: CASSGGQGYNTGELFF. The CDR3 coding sequence is TGTGCCAGCAGTGGGGGACAGGGCTATAACACCGGGGAGCTGTTTTTT.